The clone carrying this TCR beta chain was detected a few times. The data originate from a study of beta chain features in type 1 diabetes. Germline V gives CDR1 MDHEN, CDR2 SYDVKM. The CDR3 extends over 17 amino acids. Germline trimming cut 2 bases from V and 1 base from J; bases unmatched to any gene: 10. The study reverse transcribed the entire isolated RNA, so it sequenced expressed TCRB transcripts. The assay was immunoSEQ multiplex PCR, and TCRdb's table has in-frame clones only and misses some. The sample has some 900,000 clones; 17% are singletons. Sequenced input: naive CD4+ T cells from blood. The clonotype was recovered from a woman between 18 and 29 years old in good health. The gene calls are TRBV28 and TRBJ1-2; 7 nucleotides agree with TRBD1. The DNA of the CDR3 is TGTGCCAGCAGTTTACCCACACCGGGACAGCGTAACTATGGCTACACCTTC. Translating it yields CASSLPTPGQRNYGYTF.